This entry is about one T cell receptor beta chain. PCR involved 60 Vbeta and 13 Jbeta primers. The protocol was immunoSEQ multiplex PCR, while the TCRdb copy is restricted to in-frame clones and leaves out a portion. The data contain about 150,000 clones, 60% to 85% of them singletons. The data are from a study of cytomegalovirus exposure and HLA in healthy donors. The sample taken for sequencing was PBMCs. The receptor was derived from a man aged 35 to 55 in good health and CMV-seropositive.

This chain's CDR3 is CATGPDTGELFF. The CDR3 region has the DNA TGTGCCACAGGGCCTGACACCGGGGAGCTGTTTTTT. This chain uses TRBV2 with TRBJ2-2, with D maybe TRBD1 (5 bases). V was clipped by 10 bases and J by 3 bases, with 9 bases between them. The CDR3 has 12 residues. CDR1 is SNHLY, CDR2 FYNNEI, per germline.